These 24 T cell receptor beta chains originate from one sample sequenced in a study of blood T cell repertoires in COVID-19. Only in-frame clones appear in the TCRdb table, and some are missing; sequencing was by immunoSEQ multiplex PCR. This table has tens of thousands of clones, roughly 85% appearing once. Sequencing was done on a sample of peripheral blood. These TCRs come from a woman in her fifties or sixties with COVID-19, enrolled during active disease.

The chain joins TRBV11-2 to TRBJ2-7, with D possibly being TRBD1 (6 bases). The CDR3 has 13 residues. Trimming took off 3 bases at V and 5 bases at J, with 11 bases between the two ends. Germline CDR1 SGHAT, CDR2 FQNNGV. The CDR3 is CASSFPRGHEQYF. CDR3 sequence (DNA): TGTGCCAGCAGCTTTCCCAGGGGCCACGAGCAGTACTTC.

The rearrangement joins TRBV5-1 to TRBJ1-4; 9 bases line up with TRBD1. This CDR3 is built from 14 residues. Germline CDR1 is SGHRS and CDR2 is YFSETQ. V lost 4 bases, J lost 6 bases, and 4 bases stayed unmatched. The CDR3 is CASSPTGGDEKLFF. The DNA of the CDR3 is TGCGCCAGCAGCCCGACAGGGGGGGATGAAAAACTGTTTTTT.

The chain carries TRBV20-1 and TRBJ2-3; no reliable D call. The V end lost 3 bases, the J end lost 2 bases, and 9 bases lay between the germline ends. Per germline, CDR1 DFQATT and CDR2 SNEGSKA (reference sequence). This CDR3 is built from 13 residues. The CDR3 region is CSASYINTDTQYF. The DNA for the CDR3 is TGCAGTGCTAGTTACATTAACACAGATACGCAGTATTTT.

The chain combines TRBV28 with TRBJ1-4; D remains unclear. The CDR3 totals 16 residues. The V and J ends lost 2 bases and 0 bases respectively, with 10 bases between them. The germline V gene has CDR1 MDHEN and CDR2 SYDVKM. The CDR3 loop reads CASSLKGAATNEKLFF. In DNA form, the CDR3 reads TGTGCCAGCAGTTTAAAAGGAGCTGCAACTAATGAAAAACTGTTTTTT.

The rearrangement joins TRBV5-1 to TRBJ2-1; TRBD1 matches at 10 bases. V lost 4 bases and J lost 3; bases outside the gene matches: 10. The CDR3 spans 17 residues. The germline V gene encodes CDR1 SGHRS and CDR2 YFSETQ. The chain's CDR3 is CASSLPTGGNLYNEQFF. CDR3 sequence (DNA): TGCGCCAGCAGCCTGCCGACAGGGGGCAACCTCTACAATGAGCAGTTCTTC.

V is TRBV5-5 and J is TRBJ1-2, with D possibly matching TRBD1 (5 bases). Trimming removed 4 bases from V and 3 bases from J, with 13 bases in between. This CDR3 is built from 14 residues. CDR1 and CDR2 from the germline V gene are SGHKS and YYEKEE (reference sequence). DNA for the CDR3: TGTGCCAGCAGCCAAGGGTGGGGGGACTATGGCTACACCTTC. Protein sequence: CASSQGWGDYGYTF.

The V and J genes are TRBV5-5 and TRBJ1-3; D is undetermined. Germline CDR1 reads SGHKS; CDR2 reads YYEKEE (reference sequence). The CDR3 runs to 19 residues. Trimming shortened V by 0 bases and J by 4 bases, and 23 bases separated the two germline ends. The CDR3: CASSLGPMEFVRSGNTIYF. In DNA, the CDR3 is TGTGCCAGCAGCTTGGGGCCGATGGAGTTTGTTCGGTCGGGAAACACCATATATTTT.

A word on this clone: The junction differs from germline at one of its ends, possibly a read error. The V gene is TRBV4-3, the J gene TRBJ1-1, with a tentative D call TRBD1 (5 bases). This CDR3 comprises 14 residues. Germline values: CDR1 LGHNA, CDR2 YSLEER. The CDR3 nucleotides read TGCGCCAGCAGCCAGAACAGTGGGGCGTATCCCCTTCAGTTT. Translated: CASSQNSGAYPLQF.

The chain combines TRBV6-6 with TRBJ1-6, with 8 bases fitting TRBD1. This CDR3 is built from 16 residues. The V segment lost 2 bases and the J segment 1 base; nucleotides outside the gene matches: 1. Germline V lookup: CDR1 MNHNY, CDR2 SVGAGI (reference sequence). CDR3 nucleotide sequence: TGTGCCAGCAGTTACAGACAGGGGTCCTATAATTCACCCCTCCACTTT. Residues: CASSYRQGSYNSPLHF.

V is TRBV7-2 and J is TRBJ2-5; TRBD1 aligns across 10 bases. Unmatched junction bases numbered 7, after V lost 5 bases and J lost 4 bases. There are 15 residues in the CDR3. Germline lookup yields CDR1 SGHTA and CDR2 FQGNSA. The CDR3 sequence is CASSRRTGGSETQYF. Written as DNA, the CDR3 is TGTGCCAGCAGCCGCAGGACAGGGGGATCAGAGACCCAGTACTTC.

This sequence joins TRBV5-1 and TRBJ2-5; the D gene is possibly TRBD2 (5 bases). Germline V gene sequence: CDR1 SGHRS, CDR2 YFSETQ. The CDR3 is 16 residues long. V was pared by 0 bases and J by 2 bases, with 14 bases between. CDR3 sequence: CASSLVPGSGQETQYF. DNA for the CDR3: TGCGCCAGCAGCTTGGTCCCCGGGTCGGGACAAGAGACCCAGTACTTC. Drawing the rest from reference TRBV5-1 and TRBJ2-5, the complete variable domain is KAGVTQTPRYLIKTRGQQVTLSCSPISGHRSVSWYQQTPGQGLQFLFEYFSETQRNKGNFPGRFSGRQFSNSRSEMNVSTLELGDSALYLCASSLVPGSGQETQYFGPGTRLLVL.

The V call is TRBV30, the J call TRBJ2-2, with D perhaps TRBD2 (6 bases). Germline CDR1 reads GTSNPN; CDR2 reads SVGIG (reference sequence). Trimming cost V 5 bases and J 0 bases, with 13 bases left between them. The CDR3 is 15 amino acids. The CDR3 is CAWRRGGANTGELFF. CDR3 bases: TGTGCCTGGCGGCGGGGCGGAGCGAACACCGGGGAGCTGTTTTTT.

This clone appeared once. CDR3 bases: TGTGCCAGCAGCTTAGGTATTAGCGGGGGGGCAAATATATTCGAGCAGTTCTTC. Translating it yields CASSLGISGGANIFEQFF. The rearrangement joins TRBV7-2 to TRBJ2-1; 11 bases agree with TRBD2. CDR3 length equals 18 residues. From germline, CDR1 is SGHTA and CDR2 FQGNSA. Trimming took 1 base from V and 10 from J; bases not matched to a gene: 15.

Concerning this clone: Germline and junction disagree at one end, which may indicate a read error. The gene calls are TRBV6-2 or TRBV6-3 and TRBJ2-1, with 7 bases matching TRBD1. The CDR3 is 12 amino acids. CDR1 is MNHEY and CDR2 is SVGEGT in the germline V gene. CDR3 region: CASTPDRHTTLF. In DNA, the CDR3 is TGTGCCAGCACCCCGGACAGGCACACGACCCTCTTC.

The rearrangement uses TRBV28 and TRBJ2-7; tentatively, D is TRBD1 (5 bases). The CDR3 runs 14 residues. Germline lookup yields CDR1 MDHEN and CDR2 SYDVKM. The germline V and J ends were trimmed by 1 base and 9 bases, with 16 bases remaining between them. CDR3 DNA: TGTGCCAGCAGTTTATTAAGGGGTGGGGCGGTGCAGTACTTC. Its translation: CASSLLRGGAVQYF.

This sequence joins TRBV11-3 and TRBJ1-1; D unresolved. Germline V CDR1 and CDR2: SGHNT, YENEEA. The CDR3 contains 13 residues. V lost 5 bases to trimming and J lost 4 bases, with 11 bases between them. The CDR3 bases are TGTGCCAGCAGCCAGGCCTCGAGCACTGAAGCTTTCTTT. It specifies CASSQASSTEAFF.

The CDR3: CASSIEGNRAPRAFF. The CDR3 DNA follows: TGTGCCAGTAGTATTGAAGGGAACAGGGCGCCCCGAGCTTTCTTT. The V and J genes are TRBV19 and TRBJ1-1; possible D gene TRBD1, 6 bases. The CDR3 totals 15 residues. CDR1 is LNHDA, CDR2 SQIVND, per germline (reference sequence). With 3 bases removed from V and 10 bases from J, the gap between germline ends came to 21 bases.

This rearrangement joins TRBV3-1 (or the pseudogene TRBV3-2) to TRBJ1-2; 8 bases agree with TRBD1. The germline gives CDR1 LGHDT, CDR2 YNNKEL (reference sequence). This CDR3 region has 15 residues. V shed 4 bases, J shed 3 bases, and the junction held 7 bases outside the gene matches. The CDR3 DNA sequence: TGTGCCAGCAGCCCCGACAGGGGATTTGACTATGGCTACACCTTC. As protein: CASSPDRGFDYGYTF.

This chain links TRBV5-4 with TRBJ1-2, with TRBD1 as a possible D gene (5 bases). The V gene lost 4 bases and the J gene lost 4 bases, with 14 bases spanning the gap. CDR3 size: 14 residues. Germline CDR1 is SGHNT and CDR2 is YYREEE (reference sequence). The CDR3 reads CASSTASTVYGYTF. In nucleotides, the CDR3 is TGTGCCAGCAGCACCGCCTCGACAGTCTATGGCTACACCTTC.

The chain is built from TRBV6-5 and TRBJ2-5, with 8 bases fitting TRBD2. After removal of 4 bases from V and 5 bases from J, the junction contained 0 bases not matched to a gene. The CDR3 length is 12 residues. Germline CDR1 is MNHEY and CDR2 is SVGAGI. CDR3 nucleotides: TGTGCCAGCAGTTCTAGCGGGGAGACCCAGTACTTC. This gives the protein CASSSSGETQYF.

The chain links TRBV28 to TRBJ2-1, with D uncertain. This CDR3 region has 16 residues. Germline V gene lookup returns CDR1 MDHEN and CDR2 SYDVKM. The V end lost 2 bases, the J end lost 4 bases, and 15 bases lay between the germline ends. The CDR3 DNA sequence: TGTGCCAGCAGTTTAGGTAAGGCGGCCCGTTACAATGAGCAGTTCTTC. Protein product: CASSLGKAARYNEQFF. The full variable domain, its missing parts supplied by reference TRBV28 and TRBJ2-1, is DVKVTQSSRYLVKRTGEKVFLECVQDMDHENMFWYRQDPGLGLRLIYFSYDVKMKEKGDIPEGYSVSREKKERFSLILESASTNQTSMYLCASSLGKAARYNEQFFGPGTRLTVL.

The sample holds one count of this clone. DNA for the CDR3: TGCGCCAGCAGTGACCCTAGACCGGGCGGGGTCCATGAGCAGTTCTTC. Translation gives CASSDPRPGGVHEQFF. The chain uses TRBV10-1 and TRBJ2-1; a possible D gene is TRBD2 (6 bases). V was trimmed by 3 bases and J by 8 bases, leaving 20 bases between them. Germline V gives CDR1 WNHNN, CDR2 SYGVQD (reference sequence). This CDR3 is built from 16 residues.

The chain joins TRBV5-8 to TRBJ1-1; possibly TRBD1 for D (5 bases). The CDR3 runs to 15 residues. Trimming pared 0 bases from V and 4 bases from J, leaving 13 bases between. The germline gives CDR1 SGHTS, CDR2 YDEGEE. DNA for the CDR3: TGTGCCAGCAGCTTGGGAGGAGGGGAGGTCACTGAAGCTTTCTTT. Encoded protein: CASSLGGGEVTEAFF.

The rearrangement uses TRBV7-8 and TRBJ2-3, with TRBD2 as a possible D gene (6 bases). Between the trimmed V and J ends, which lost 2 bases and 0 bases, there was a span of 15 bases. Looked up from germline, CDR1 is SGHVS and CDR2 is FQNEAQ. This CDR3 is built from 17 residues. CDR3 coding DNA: TGTGCCAGCAGCTTAAGAATGGGAGGCTCTAGCACAGATACGCAGTATTTT. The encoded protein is CASSLRMGGSSTDTQYF.